The source of this T cell receptor beta chain is a study of cytomegalovirus exposure and HLA in healthy donors. Across the whole study: According to later analysis, the same platform produced the 120 validation and approximately 630 first-cohort repertoires.

Method: immunoSEQ multiplex PCR; TCRdb's copy keeps in-frame clones and lacks some. The sample includes about 280,000 clones, roughly 90% of them seen just once. Germline V gene lookup returns CDR1 SGHDN and CDR2 FVKESK. CDR3 length equals 13 residues. With V trimmed by 1 base and J by 5 bases, 2 bases remained unmatched. General study results and limits: The study designated some 180 TCR beta chains cytomegalovirus-associated. The classifier, whose performance was assessed in both the original and validation cohorts, reportedly diagnosed cytomegalovirus status with high specificity and sensitivity.

A word on this clone: The antigen is undetermined.

The receptor's source is a woman between 18 and 30 years old in good health and CMV-seronegative. The specimen sequenced was PBMCs. The chain joins TRBV14 to TRBJ2-7; 7 bases are shared with TRBD1. This CDR3 reads CASSQATGDEQYF. The CDR3, as DNA: TGTGCCAGCAGCCAAGCAACAGGGGACGAGCAGTACTTC.